Presented here are 10 T cell receptor beta chains from one specimen sequenced in a study of beta chain features in type 1 diabetes. The authors reverse transcribed all of the isolated RNA, so sequencing captured expressed TCRB transcripts. Method: immunoSEQ multiplex PCR; TCRdb's copy keeps in-frame clones and lacks some. The sample consists of fewer than 250,000 clones, around 10% of them appearing once. The sequencing sample was made of naive CD4+ T cells from blood. The receptors were gathered from a woman between 18 and 29 years old in good health.

This clone showed up just a few times. The gene calls are TRBV9 and TRBJ2-3; TRBD2 matches at 14 bases. The ends lost 3 bases at V and 5 bases at J; junction bases unmatched: 14. Per the germline V gene, CDR1 is SGDLS and CDR2 is YYNGEE. The CDR3 loop spans 19 amino acids. The CDR3 region is CASSAHPIWTSGGRDTQYF. For the CDR3, the DNA is TGTGCCAGCAGCGCACACCCCATCTGGACTAGCGGGGGGAGAGATACGCAGTATTTT.

The chain uses TRBV10-3 and TRBJ2-7; D may be TRBD2 (5 bases). The CDR3 runs to 15 residues. The germline V gene has CDR1 ENHRY and CDR2 SYGVKD. V was cut by 4 bases and J by 2 bases, with 15 bases left in between. CDR3 bases: TGTGCCATCAGTGTAAAGGGAGTTGCGGCCTACGAGCAGTACTTC. It encodes CAISVKGVAAYEQYF.

The V gene is TRBV5-4, the J gene TRBJ2-2; no firm D call. V was clipped by 4 bases and J by 7 bases, with 8 bases between them. The germline gives CDR1 SGHNT, CDR2 YYREEE (reference sequence). This CDR3 contains 12 residues. The CDR3: CASSPRGGELFF. CDR3 in DNA: TGTGCCAGCAGCCCCAGAGGCGGGGAGCTGTTTTTT.

The genes are TRBV19 and TRBJ2-1, with 8 bases identical to TRBD2. This CDR3 region has 15 residues. J was trimmed by 8 bases and V by 3 bases; bases with no gene match: 9. The germline gives CDR1 LNHDA, CDR2 SQIVND (reference sequence). The CDR3 DNA sequence: TGTGCCAGTAGTATTTCCGGGACTAGACTTCATGAGCAGTTCTTC. It encodes CASSISGTRLHEQFF.

This clone was recorded a few times. The genes are TRBV2 and TRBJ2-3, with D tentatively TRBD2 (7 bases). The CDR3 is made up of 14 amino acids. The V end lost 4 bases, the J end lost 5 bases, and 13 bases lay between the germline ends. Germline CDR1 reads SNHLY; CDR2 reads FYNNEI. CDR3 DNA sequence: TGTGCCAGCAGTGGGGGGGGCGGGGGAGATACGCAGTATTTT. Translation: CASSGGGGGDTQYF.

Only a few counts were recorded for this clone. The chain recombines TRBV7-3 with TRBJ1-1, with D hard to call. The V and J ends lost 4 bases and 6 bases respectively, with 12 bases between them. Germline CDR1 is SGHTA and CDR2 is FQGTGA. CDR3 length: 13 amino acids. CDR3 region: CASSSEPAAEAFF. The CDR3, as DNA: TGTGCCAGCAGCTCGGAGCCGGCGGCTGAAGCTTTCTTT.

The rearrangement links TRBV28 to TRBJ1-3; no reliable D call. The CDR3 is made up of 14 amino acids. Germline CDR1 is MDHEN and CDR2 is SYDVKM. Trimming left V 4 bases short and J 2 bases short, with 9 bases between. The CDR3 is CASSWYRAGNTIYF. CDR3 sequence (DNA): TGTGCCAGCAGTTGGTATCGGGCTGGAAACACCATATATTTT.

This clone was seen repeatedly, ten times or more. The V gene is TRBV9, the J gene TRBJ2-3, with 8 bases fitting TRBD1. CDR1 is SGDLS, CDR2 YYNGEE, per germline. J gave up 6 bases and V 1 base, and 4 bases lay outside the gene matches. The CDR3 consists of 14 residues. CDR3 protein: CASSVQGASDTQYF. CDR3 coding DNA: TGTGCCAGCAGCGTACAGGGGGCTTCTGATACGCAGTATTTT.

This clone was observed a few times. The genes are TRBV6-5 and TRBJ2-3; D perhaps matches TRBD1 (6 bases). V was clipped by 6 bases and J by 3 bases, with 13 bases between them. This CDR3 spans 14 amino acids. CDR1 and CDR2 (germline): MNHEY, SVGAGI. The CDR3 spells CASRLGQGTDTQYF. The CDR3 DNA sequence: TGTGCCAGCAGGTTGGGGCAGGGGACAGATACGCAGTATTTT.

This clone has only a few counts. The J gene is TRBJ1-5, the V gene TRBV6-6; tentatively, D is TRBD1 (6 bases). Trimming took 7 bases from V and 5 from J, leaving 18 bases between them. CDR3 length: 15 amino acids. Germline CDR1 reads MNHNY; CDR2 reads SVGAGI (reference sequence). This CDR3 reads CASTNTGREDQPQHF. The CDR3 DNA reads as TGTGCCAGCACCAACACAGGGAGAGAAGATCAGCCCCAGCATTTT.